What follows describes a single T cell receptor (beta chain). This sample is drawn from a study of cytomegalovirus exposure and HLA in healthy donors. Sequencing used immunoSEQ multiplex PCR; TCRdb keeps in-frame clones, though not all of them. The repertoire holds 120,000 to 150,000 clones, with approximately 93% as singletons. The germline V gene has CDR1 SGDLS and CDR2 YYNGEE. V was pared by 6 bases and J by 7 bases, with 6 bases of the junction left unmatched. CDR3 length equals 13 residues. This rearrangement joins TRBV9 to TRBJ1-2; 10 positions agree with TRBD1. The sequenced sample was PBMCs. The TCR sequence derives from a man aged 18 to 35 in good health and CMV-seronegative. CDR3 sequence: CASTPRDRGGYTF. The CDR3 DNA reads TGTGCCAGCACCCCTAGGGACAGGGGTGGCTACACCTTC.